The 28 T cell receptor beta chains below come from one sample, sequenced in a study of metastatic and nonmetastatic thyroid tumors. Thyroid surgery was performed in patients who had received no treatment beforehand. TCRdb reprocessed the PCR reads via MiXCR. The table has more than 65,000 clones, 12% to 15% seen once. The sequenced material came from blood. All receptors come from a male donor with papillary thyroid cancer or a benign thyroid nodule (not recorded which). Some clones in this sample may be carry-over from other donors' samples.

This clone has ten or more counts. Other DNA sequences in this sample translate to the same CDR3. The chain's CDR3 is CAIRGTSGSGLFF. For the CDR3, the DNA is TGTGCCATCAGGGGGACTAGCGGGAGTGGGCTGTTCTTC. This chain connects TRBV10-3 to TRBJ2-1; 14 nucleotides agree with TRBD2. The CDR3 is made up of 13 amino acids. With V trimmed by 6 bases and J by 15 bases, 7 bases remained unmatched. Germline V gives CDR1 ENHRY, CDR2 SYGVKD.

This clone has ten or more counts. V is TRBV11-2 and J is TRBJ2-3, with D perhaps given as TRBD1 or TRBD2 (5 bases each). Germline-derived CDR1 and CDR2 are SGHAT and FQNNGV. V was cut by 5 bases and J by 9 bases, with 12 bases left in between. This CDR3 is 12 amino acids long. CDR3 sequence reads: CASSPSGTTQYF. The DNA of the CDR3 is TGTGCCAGCAGCCCGTCCGGGACGACGCAGTATTTT. Full variable domain (outside the CDR3, taken from reference TRBV11-2 and TRBJ2-3): EAGVAQSPRYKIIEKRQSVAFWCNPISGHATLYWYQQILGQGPKLLIQFQNNGVVDDSQLPKDRFSAERLKGVDSTLKIQPAKLEDSAVYLCASSPSGTTQYFGPGTRLTVL.

V and J are TRBV30 and TRBJ1-6, with D hard to call. V lost 5 bases and J lost 4, with 9 bases in between. Germline V CDR1 and CDR2: GTSNPN, SVGIG (reference sequence). The CDR3 spans 13 residues. CDR3: CAWGPSYNSPLHF. The CDR3 DNA reads as TGTGCCTGGGGACCGTCTTATAATTCACCCCTCCACTTT.

This clone was detected ten times or more. The chain is built from TRBV6-4 and TRBJ2-2, with TRBD2 matching over 8 bases. The germline V gene has CDR1 MRHNA and CDR2 SNTAGT. With 3 bases clipped from V and 4 bases from J, the junction kept 4 bases outside the gene matches. CDR3 length: 15 residues. In nucleotides, the CDR3 is TGTGCCAGCAGTGATCCGACTAGCGCCACCGGGGAGCTGTTTTTT. Residues: CASSDPTSATGELFF.

At least ten counts were recorded for this clone. The CDR3 is CAWELTDLGTQYF. DNA of the CDR3: TGTGCCTGGGAGTTGACGGACCTGGGGACCCAGTACTTC. The J gene is TRBJ2-5, the V gene TRBV30; D gene ambiguous. The CDR3 is made up of 13 amino acids. Germline V gene data show CDR1 as GTSNPN and CDR2 as SVGIG (reference sequence). V lost 5 bases and J 7 bases, leaving 17 bases between the germline ends. Filled out from reference TRBV30 and TRBJ2-5, the complete variable domain reads SQTIHQWPATLVQPVGSPLSLECTVEGTSNPNLYWYRQAAGRGLQLLFYSVGIGQISSEVPQNLSASRPQDRQFILSSKKLLLSDSGFYLCAWELTDLGTQYFGPGTRLLVL.

The sample holds many counts of this clone. The chain employs TRBV7-9 and TRBJ2-7; 7 bases line up with TRBD1. CDR1 SEHNR and CDR2 FQNEAQ come from the germline V gene (reference sequence). The CDR3 loop spans 14 amino acids. V lost 5 bases, J lost 4 bases, and 8 bases stayed unmatched. In nucleotides, the CDR3 is TGTGCCAGCAGCCCCGACAGGGCCGGATACGAGCAGTACGTC. Translation: CASSPDRAGYEQYV.

This clone appeared many times. This chain connects TRBV6-6 to TRBJ1-2, with D tentatively TRBD1 (5 bases). Per germline, CDR1 MNHNY and CDR2 SVGAGI (reference sequence). Trimming removed 0 bases from V and 8 bases from J, with 16 bases in between. The CDR3 is 15 amino acids. This CDR3 reads CASSYSSLQVGGYTF. CDR3 in DNA: TGTGCCAGCAGTTACTCGAGCCTACAGGTGGGCGGCTACACCTTC.

This clone came up a few times. The V call is TRBV6-2 or TRBV6-3, the J call TRBJ1-2; D perhaps matches TRBD1 (5 bases). Looked up from germline, CDR1 is MNHEY and CDR2 is SVGEGT. The CDR3 consists of 17 residues. Trimming cost V 2 bases and J 5 bases, with 21 bases left between them. The CDR3 DNA follows: TGTGCCAGCAGTTACCACACGGAAGGGGAGCTGTTGTATGGCTACACCTTC. It codes for CASSYHTEGELLYGYTF.

In its sample, this clone was seen many times. The rearrangement joins TRBV28 to TRBJ2-2; TRBD2 matches at 11 bases. The CDR3 spans 16 residues. V shed 5 bases, J shed 4 bases, and the junction held 6 bases outside the gene matches. The germline V gene has CDR1 MDHEN and CDR2 SYDVKM. Here the CDR3 DNA reads TGTGCCAGCAGTGAGGGACTAGCGGAAGGCACCGGGGAGCTGTTTTTT. It yields the protein CASSEGLAEGTGELFF.

This clone was recorded at least ten times. The V and J genes are TRBV4-3 and TRBJ2-6; a weak D match, TRBD1 (6 bases). Per germline, CDR1 LGHNA and CDR2 YSLEER. V was pared by 5 bases and J by 4 bases, with 15 bases between. The CDR3 has 16 amino acids. The CDR3 spells CASSYSGASGANVLTF. The CDR3 DNA follows: TGCGCCAGCAGCTATTCAGGGGCCTCAGGGGCCAACGTCCTGACTTTC.

There are many counts of this clone. This rearrangement joins TRBV28 to TRBJ2-2; 7 bases match TRBD1. Germline values: CDR1 MDHEN, CDR2 SYDVKM. The CDR3 extends over 14 amino acids. The V segment lost 5 bases and the J segment 6 bases; nucleotides outside the gene matches: 6. This CDR3 reads CASSVRQGPGELFF. For the CDR3, the DNA is TGTGCCAGCAGTGTCAGACAGGGCCCCGGGGAGCTGTTTTTT. The full variable domain, completed using reference TRBV28 and TRBJ2-2, is DVKVTQSSRYLVKRTGEKVFLECVQDMDHENMFWYRQDPGLGLRLIYFSYDVKMKEKGDIPEGYSVSREKKERFSLILESASTNQTSMYLCASSVRQGPGELFFGEGSRLTVL.

This chain uses TRBV2 with TRBJ1-2; D unresolved. From germline, CDR1 is SNHLY and CDR2 FYNNEI. V lost 10 bases and J lost 8, with 17 bases in between. The CDR3 runs 12 residues. The CDR3 protein is CAIRRAGNGYTF. CDR3 nucleotides: TGTGCCATCAGGAGGGCGGGGAACGGCTACACCTTC.

About this clone: This may be a read error: a much more frequent sequence differs by one nucleotide. The chain is built from TRBV2 and TRBJ2-3; no reliable D call. Germline CDR1 and CDR2: SNHLY and FYNNEI. This CDR3 is built from 15 residues. CDR3 loop: CASSIGQAHTYTQYF. The DNA for the CDR3 is TGTGCCAGCAGCATAGGGCAGGCGCACACATATACGCAGTATTTT.

This clone was observed a few times. V and J are TRBV27 and TRBJ2-1; 10 bases fit TRBD2. CDR3 length equals 15 residues. In germline, CDR1 is MNHEY, CDR2 SMNVEV (reference sequence). Trimming cost V 0 bases and J 7 bases; bases outside gene matches: 3. CDR3 protein: CASSLSLAGVNEQFF. CDR3 nucleotides: TGTGCCAGCAGTTTATCGCTAGCGGGAGTTAATGAGCAGTTCTTC.

The sample holds one count of this clone. The rearrangement joins TRBV3-1 to TRBJ2-7; D gene ambiguous. With 0 bases removed from V and 3 bases from J, the gap between germline ends came to 15 bases. The CDR3 is 16 residues long. Germline V CDR1 and CDR2: LGHDT, YNNKEL (reference sequence). This chain's CDR3 is CASSQDRAGFLYEQYF. DNA for the CDR3: TGTGCCAGCAGCCAAGATCGGGCAGGATTTCTCTACGAGCAGTACTTC.

This clone came up a few times. A much larger clone sits a single nucleotide away, making a read error possible. The chain employs TRBV20-1 and TRBJ2-2, with TRBD2 identical over 10 bases. Germline trimming cut 3 bases from V and 4 bases from J; bases unmatched to any gene: 8. Germline V gene lookup returns CDR1 DFQATT and CDR2 SNEGSKA (reference sequence). The CDR3 is made up of 16 amino acids. The CDR3 DNA is TGCAGTGCTAGCCGGACTAGCGGAGTGGGCACCGGGGAGCTGTTTTTT. Its translation is CSASRTSGVGTGELFF.

This clone was found many times. The chain carries TRBV28 and TRBJ2-5, with D maybe TRBD2 (6 bases). Deletions cut 6 bases from V and 2 bases from J, with 16 bases between. Germline V gives CDR1 MDHEN, CDR2 SYDVKM. This CDR3 contains 15 residues. The DNA of the CDR3 is TGTGCCAGCAGGCAACCCCGGGAGACACAAGAGACCCAGTACTTC. This sequence encodes CASRQPRETQETQYF.

This clone was seen repeatedly, ten times or more. The chain couples TRBV7-3 to TRBJ2-1; no clear D. The ends were cut back, 0 bases at V and 3 bases at J, with 12 bases in the middle. The CDR3 contains 16 residues. Germline V CDR1 and CDR2: SGHTA, FQGTGA. Here the CDR3 reads CASSLTQTAGYNEQFF. DNA for the CDR3: TGTGCCAGCAGCTTAACTCAGACGGCTGGCTACAATGAGCAGTTCTTC.

At least ten counts were recorded for this clone. The gene calls are TRBV30 and TRBJ2-2, with a tentative D call TRBD1 (6 bases). V lost 2 bases to trimming and J lost 6 bases, with 13 bases between them. Germline V gives CDR1 GTSNPN, CDR2 SVGIG (reference sequence). This CDR3 contains 14 residues. The CDR3 reads CAWSRVEGAGELFF. CDR3 nucleotide sequence: TGTGCCTGGAGTCGCGTTGAGGGGGCCGGGGAGCTGTTTTTT.

Comments on this clone: A much more abundant neighbour one base away suggests this may be a read error. The chain links TRBV6-1 to TRBJ2-2; 11 bases fit TRBD2. This CDR3 spans 14 amino acids. Germline V CDR1 and CDR2: MNHNS, SASEGT. The CDR3 DNA sequence: TGTGCCAGAAGTGGACTAGCGGGCACCGGGGAGCTGTTTTTT. Translation: CARSGLAGTGELFF.

In this sample, this clone turned up many times. The V and J genes are TRBV6-1 and TRBJ1-5; D not resolved. Germline V lookup: CDR1 MNHNS, CDR2 SASEGT. The V end lost 7 bases, the J end lost 6 bases, and 19 bases lay between the germline ends. The CDR3 is 15 residues long. Written as DNA, the CDR3 is TGTGCCAGCATCTTCGGATCAGGTTGGACTCAGCCCCAGCATTTT. It encodes CASIFGSGWTQPQHF.

The CDR3 DNA sequence: TGTGCCAGCTCTCAGAACAGGCGGGGGGACACTGAAGCTTTCTTT. Protein product: CASSQNRRGDTEAFF. The chain links TRBV18 to TRBJ1-1; possible D gene TRBD1, 5 bases. This CDR3 contains 15 residues. V was shortened by 6 bases and J by 3 bases, with 17 bases between the two germline ends. CDR1 is KGHSH, CDR2 LQKENI, per germline.

In this sample, this clone turned up many times. The chain recombines TRBV27 with TRBJ2-5, with D possibly TRBD1 on 6 matching bases. Per germline, CDR1 MNHEY and CDR2 SMNVEV (reference sequence). This CDR3 is 15 amino acids long. Trimming removed 6 bases from V and 1 base from J, with 15 bases in between. Here the CDR3 reads CASRVWGQTQETQYF. The CDR3 DNA follows: TGTGCCAGCAGGGTTTGGGGACAAACCCAAGAGACCCAGTACTTC.

Ten or more counts support this clone. The CDR3 loop is CASSPFQETQYF. CDR3 DNA sequence: TGTGCCAGCAGCCCGTTCCAAGAGACCCAGTACTTC. The chain carries TRBV12-3 or TRBV12-4 and TRBJ2-5; no clear D gene. Trimming pared 6 bases from V and 1 base from J, leaving 6 bases between. This CDR3 is built from 12 residues.

This clone was observed at least ten times. Other DNA sequences in this specimen translate into the identical CDR3. The chain uses TRBV27 and TRBJ2-3; D remains unclear. V was trimmed by 6 bases and J by 3 bases, leaving 13 bases between them. Looked up from germline, CDR1 is MNHEY and CDR2 is SMNVEV (reference sequence). There are 14 residues in the CDR3. The CDR3 here is CASSPAERTDTQYF. The CDR3 DNA reads TGTGCCAGCAGCCCAGCCGAACGGACAGATACGCAGTATTTT.

Details on this clone: It may be a read error: a sequence one base away is much more abundant. The chain recombines TRBV4-3 with TRBJ2-4, with TRBD2 as a possible D gene (6 bases). Germline CDR1 and CDR2: LGHNA and YSLEER. Trimming took off 1 base at V and 6 bases at J, with 13 bases between the two ends. The CDR3 runs to 15 residues. Here the CDR3 DNA reads TGCGCCAGCAGCCAAGGACGGGGGTGTGGAAACATTCAGTACTTC. Its protein product is CASSQGRGCGNIQYF.

The chain has TRBV20-1 and TRBJ2-1; D is uncertain. V was shortened by 2 bases and J by 5 bases, with 16 bases between the two germline ends. Germline assignment: CDR1 DFQATT and CDR2 SNEGSKA (reference sequence). The CDR3 runs to 15 residues. CDR3 in DNA: TGCAGTGCTAGAAATCCCTGGGCTATAGACAATGAGCAGTTCTTC. Amino acids: CSARNPWAIDNEQFF.

This clone was found many times. The rearrangement joins TRBV6-6 to TRBJ2-7, with 8 bases aligning to TRBD1. The CDR3 loop spans 15 amino acids. J lost 4 bases, V lost 0 bases, and 5 bases had no gene match. CDR1 is MNHNY and CDR2 is SVGAGI in the germline V gene (reference sequence). CDR3 in DNA: TGTGCCAGCAGTTACTCGGGGACAGGAGAGTACGAGCAGTACTTC. Translated: CASSYSGTGEYEQYF.